These 16 T cell receptor beta chains came from one sample sequenced in a study of PD-1 blockade in mismatch repair-deficient tumors. The data were produced by immunoSEQ multiplex PCR, yet TCRdb's version contains in-frame clones alone and is incomplete. This sample carries approximately 100,000 clones, 70% to 85% of them seen once, and the ten largest clones take around 6.5%. The material sequenced was peripheral blood, taken about eight months after starting pembrolizumab. The receptors shown here come from an adult with mismatch repair-deficient cancer.

This chain joins TRBV19 and TRBJ1-5; D might be TRBD1 (5 bases). This CDR3 contains 16 residues. Trimming took 7 bases from V and 6 from J, leaving 22 bases between them. Germline V gene data show CDR1 as LNHDA and CDR2 as SQIVND (reference sequence). The CDR3 spells CASTPPGGQGGQPQHF. CDR3 nucleotide sequence: TGTGCCAGTACCCCCCCGGGAGGGCAGGGAGGTCAGCCCCAGCATTTT.

Regarding this clone: One junction end does not reproduce the germline sequence, and a read error may be involved. The J gene is TRBJ1-2, the V gene TRBV7-2, with TRBD1 as a possible D gene (6 bases). CDR1 and CDR2 from the germline V gene are SGHTA and FQGNSA. CDR3 length: 13 residues. The CDR3 nucleotides are TGTGCCAGCTGCTTGGGGGGGGGCCGAAGGCGGGCCTTC. It translates to CASCLGGGRRRAF.

The rearrangement joins TRBV7-9 to TRBJ2-3; 12 bases line up with TRBD2. In germline, CDR1 is SEHNR, CDR2 FQNEAQ (reference sequence). Unmatched junction bases numbered 5, after V lost 6 bases and J lost 4 bases. This CDR3 is built from 15 residues. CDR3 protein: CASSRTSGTSDTQYF. CDR3 in DNA: TGTGCCAGCAGTCGGACTAGCGGGACATCAGATACGCAGTATTTT.

This chain uses TRBV7-9 with TRBJ1-2; the D gene is possibly TRBD1 (5 bases). Trimming left V 2 bases short and J 2 bases short, with 12 bases between. Germline CDR1 SEHNR, CDR2 FQNEAQ (reference sequence). This CDR3 has 15 residues. For the CDR3, the DNA is TGTGCCAGCAGCTTACAGGGATTAGGCAACTATGGCTACACCTTC. Amino acid sequence: CASSLQGLGNYGYTF.

In DNA, the CDR3 is TGCGCCAGCAGCTGGGGACTAGCGGGAGCTTCCTACGAGCAGTACTTC. This translates into CASSWGLAGASYEQYF. The chain links TRBV5-1 to TRBJ2-7; 14 bases are shared with TRBD2. This CDR3 spans 16 amino acids. V shed 3 bases, J shed 1 base, and the junction held 3 bases outside the gene matches. Germline values: CDR1 SGHRS, CDR2 YFSETQ.

The chain joins TRBV11-2 to TRBJ2-7; TRBD2 is a possible D gene (5 bases). Trimming took off 1 base at V and 5 bases at J, with 6 bases between the two ends. Germline V gene data show CDR1 as SGHAT and CDR2 as FQNNGV. The CDR3 spans 12 residues. The DNA for the CDR3 is TGTGCCAGCAGCTTAGGGAGGCACGAGCAGTACTTC. Its translation: CASSLGRHEQYF.

Only one count was recorded for this clone. The rearrangement uses TRBV25-1 and TRBJ2-7, with TRBD1 matching over 8 bases. The ends lost 6 bases at V and 3 bases at J; junction bases unmatched: 1. This CDR3 has 12 residues. Per germline, CDR1 MGHDK and CDR2 SYGVNS. The CDR3 loop is CASRQGGYEQYF. The CDR3 nucleotides read TGTGCCAGCAGACAGGGGGGCTACGAGCAGTACTTC.

The chain combines TRBV7-6 with TRBJ1-3; 7 bases agree with TRBD1. The CDR3 loop spans 17 amino acids. Germline V gene sequence: CDR1 SGHVS, CDR2 FNYEAQ. V lost 3 bases, J lost 4 bases, and 12 bases stayed unmatched. Written as DNA, the CDR3 is TGTGCCAGCAGCTTGGCAAATGAACAGGGGAGGGGAAACACCATATATTTT. Protein sequence: CASSLANEQGRGNTIYF.

This clone was counted once. This chain uses TRBV18 with TRBJ1-1; the D is unclear. Trimming shortened V by 2 bases and J by 1 base, and 8 bases separated the two germline ends. This CDR3 is built from 14 residues. The V gene's germline CDR1 is KGHSH and CDR2 LQKENI. The CDR3 DNA sequence: TGTGCCAGCTCACCAGGGCTTTCGAACACTGAAGCTTTCTTT. The encoded protein is CASSPGLSNTEAFF.

This clone was observed a handful of times. The J gene is TRBJ2-1, the V gene TRBV5-1, with D hard to call. Trimming took off 4 bases at V and 5 bases at J, with 13 bases between the two ends. This CDR3 contains 14 residues. Per the germline V gene, CDR1 is SGHRS and CDR2 is YFSETQ. CDR3 protein: CASSEIRLNNEQFF. In nucleotides, the CDR3 is TGCGCCAGCAGCGAGATCAGGTTGAACAATGAGCAGTTCTTC.

This chain connects TRBV14 to TRBJ1-4, with D possibly being TRBD1 (5 bases). CDR1 is SGHDN and CDR2 is FVKESK in the germline V gene. Trimming cost V 3 bases and J 7 bases, with 15 bases left between them. The CDR3 has 15 amino acids. The CDR3 here is CASSQPGLRGEKLFF. The CDR3 DNA follows: TGTGCCAGCAGCCAGCCGGGGCTGCGGGGTGAAAAACTGTTTTTT.

V gene TRBV10-3 combines with J gene TRBJ2-1; tentatively, D is TRBD2 (5 bases). The CDR3 has 17 amino acids. CDR1 ENHRY and CDR2 SYGVKD come from the germline V gene. V lost 0 bases and J lost 6, with 18 bases in between. As DNA, the CDR3 is TGTGCCATCAGTGAGTCAGGTAAACTAGAAAAGGTCAATGAGCAGTTCTTC. Protein: CAISESGKLEKVNEQFF.

The chain has TRBV7-2 and TRBJ2-6; possible D gene TRBD1, 5 bases. Germline CDR1 is SGHTA and CDR2 is FQGNSA. The CDR3 length is 15 residues. Trimming pared 5 bases from V and 0 bases from J, leaving 8 bases between. The CDR3 nucleotides are TGTGCCAGCAGCCCCCAGGGCTCTGGGGCCAACGTCCTGACTTTC. It specifies CASSPQGSGANVLTF.

The V call is TRBV19, the J call TRBJ1-1; D not resolved. V was pared by 6 bases and J by 3 bases, with 14 bases between. Germline V CDR1 and CDR2: LNHDA, SQIVND (reference sequence). This CDR3 region has 14 residues. The CDR3 spells CASRSRGVDTEAFF. In nucleotides, the CDR3 is TGTGCCAGTAGGTCGCGCGGGGTGGACACTGAAGCTTTCTTT.

V usage is TRBV7-3 and J usage is TRBJ1-5; the match to TRBD1 covers 12 bases. This CDR3 is built from 15 residues. V dropped 5 bases and J dropped 6; count of bases not matched to a gene: 5. CDR1 and CDR2 from the germline V gene are SGHTA and FQGTGA. The DNA of the CDR3 is TGTGCCAGCAGCCCTGGGACAGGGGGCTCTCAGCCCCAGCATTTT. Translation gives CASSPGTGGSQPQHF.

This clone was recorded a few times. The rearrangement uses TRBV2 and TRBJ2-4, with a possible D match to TRBD2 (6 bases). In germline, CDR1 is SNHLY, CDR2 FYNNEI. V shed 4 bases and J shed 7 bases, with 14 bases lying between them. The CDR3 is 14 amino acids. This CDR3 reads CASSVRPGGNIQYF. The CDR3 DNA reads TGTGCCAGCAGTGTAAGGCCAGGAGGGAACATTCAGTACTTC.